This T cell receptor (beta chain) comes out of a study of OX40 agonist ivuxolimab in advanced cancers. As for the study in general: Checkpoint inhibitors had been given previously to roughly 36% of patients.

V lost 0 bases and J 2 bases, leaving 10 bases between the germline ends. The CDR3 length is 15 residues. Germline V gene sequence: CDR1 SGDLS, CDR2 YYNGEE. With regard to this clone: Antigen: not known.

TCRdb keeps only in-frame clones here, not all; method: immunoSEQ multiplex PCR. The data show more than 15,000 clones, with over 75% seen just once and 25% held by the top ten. Whole-study results and caveats: Among T cells, CD8+ cells averaged more expanded clones than CD4+ cells. Low clonal expansion, among the lowest seen, marked partial responders at 0.1-3.0 mg/kg. Expanded peripheral T cells had an undetermined antigen specificity.

This chain connects TRBV9 to TRBJ2-3, with D perhaps TRBD2 (6 bases). The receptor was isolated from an adult with an advanced solid tumor such as melanoma, head and neck, liver or kidney cancer. This material consisted of CD4+ or CD8+ T cells sorted from blood, taken in a trial of the OX40 agonist ivuxolimab. CDR3 sequence reads: CASSVGGATTDTQYF. The CDR3 DNA is TGTGCCAGCAGCGTAGGCGGGGCCACCACAGATACGCAGTATTTT. The variable domain in full, with the rest retrieved from reference TRBV9 and TRBJ2-3, is DSGVTQTPKHLITATGQRVTLRCSPRSGDLSVYWYQQSLDQGLQFLIQYYNGEERAKGNILERFSAQQFPDLHSELNLSSLELGDSALYFCASSVGGATTDTQYFGPGTRLTVL.